This T cell receptor (beta chain) was sequenced during a study of post-analysis software for immune sequencing data. Notes on the study in general: In patients, about 5 TRBV segments were more frequent than in controls, with TRBV5-6, TRBV5-1 and TRBV20-1 among them. Samples prepared in the same batch strongly co-clustered by F measure.

Unique-molecular-identifier-tagged TCR beta cDNA libraries were used. Via MiXCR, TCRdb re-called the PCR reads, giving one row per CDR3 protein. Among approximately 630,000 distinct CDR3 sequences listed, over 45% were seen once. This clonotype occurred a few times. Antigen: not known. The CDR3 is 12 residues long. The V and J ends lost 4 bases and 3 bases respectively, with 5 bases between them. CDR1 and CDR2 from the germline V gene are ENHRY and SYGVKD. Material for sequencing was blood. This TCR derives from a girl aged 2-15 years with multiple sclerosis. The gene calls are TRBV10-3 and TRBJ2-3, with D hard to call. The CDR3 sequence is CAISGVTDTQYF. CDR3 coding DNA: TGTGCCATCAGTGGGGTTACAGATACGCAGTATTTT.